This TCR beta chain derives from a study of early T cells in non-severe SARS-CoV-2 infection. The CDR3 totals 13 residues. V lost 2 bases to trimming and J lost 6 bases, with 11 bases between them. From germline, CDR1 is SQVTM and CDR2 ANQGSEA. Via MiXCR, TCRdb re-called the 5' RACE reads, giving one row per CDR3 protein. The data show about 56,000 distinct CDR3 sequences, approximately 16% seen once. The receptor's source is an adult who was a healthcare worker with PCR-confirmed SARS-CoV-2 infection or an uninfected control (not recorded which). The source was whole blood, collected at baseline. V is TRBV29-1 and J is TRBJ2-1; no clear D. The CDR3: CSVETFFANEQFF. In DNA form, the CDR3 reads TGCAGCGTTGAAACTTTCTTTGCCAATGAGCAGTTCTTC.